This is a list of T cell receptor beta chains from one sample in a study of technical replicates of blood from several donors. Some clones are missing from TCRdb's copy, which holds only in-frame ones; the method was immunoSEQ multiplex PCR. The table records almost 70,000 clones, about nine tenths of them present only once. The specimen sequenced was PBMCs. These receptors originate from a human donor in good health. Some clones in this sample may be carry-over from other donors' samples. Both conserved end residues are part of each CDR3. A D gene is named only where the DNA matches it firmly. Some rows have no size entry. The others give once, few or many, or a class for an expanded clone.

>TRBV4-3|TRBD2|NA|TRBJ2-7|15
CASSQDRAGGLYRDF
TGCGCCAGCAGCCAAGATCGTGCGGGAGGGCTTTATCGGGACTTC
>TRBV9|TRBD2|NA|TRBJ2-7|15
CASSELGLAMGEQYF
TGTGCCAGCAGCGAATTGGGACTAGCAATGGGGGAGCAGTACTTC
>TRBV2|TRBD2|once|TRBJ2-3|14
CASSDGGGTDTQYF
TGTGCCAGCAGTGACGGGGGGGGCACAGATACGCAGTATTTT
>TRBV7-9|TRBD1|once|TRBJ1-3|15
CASSVDRVSGNTIYF
TGTGCCAGCAGTGTGGACAGGGTCTCTGGAAACACCATATATTTT
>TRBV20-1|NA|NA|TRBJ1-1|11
CSARANTEAFF
TGCAGTGCTAGGGCGAACACTGAAGCTTTCTTT
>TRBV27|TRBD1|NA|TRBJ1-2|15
CASSSPNRGFNGYTF
TGTGCCAGCAGTTCGCCAAACAGGGGATTTAATGGCTACACCTTC
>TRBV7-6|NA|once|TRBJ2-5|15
CASSPQSGMQETQYF
TGTGCCAGCAGCCCCCAAAGCGGAATGCAAGAGACCCAGTACTTC
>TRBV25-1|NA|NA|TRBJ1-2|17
CASSEGGAKFGDYGYTF
TGTGCCAGCAGTGAAGGGGGCGCGAAATTCGGGGACTATGGCTACACCTTC
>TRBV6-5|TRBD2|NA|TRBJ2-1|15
CASSPGLAGLNEQFF
TGTGCCAGCAGCCCCGGACTAGCGGGACTCAATGAGCAGTTCTTC
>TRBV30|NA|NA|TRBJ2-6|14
CAWSRGSGANVLTF
TGTGCCTGGAGCCGAGGCTCTGGGGCCAACGTCCTGACTTTC
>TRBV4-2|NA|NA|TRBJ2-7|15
CASSPLVGRDYEQYF
TGTGCCAGCAGCCCCCTAGTGGGCAGGGACTACGAGCAGTACTTC
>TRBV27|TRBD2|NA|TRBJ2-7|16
CASSPRLAGLSYEQYF
TGTGCCAGCAGTCCTAGACTAGCGGGGCTCTCCTACGAGCAGTACTTC
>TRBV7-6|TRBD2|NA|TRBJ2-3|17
CASSIGRAGGSTDTQYF
TGTGCCAGCAGCATAGGACGGGCGGGGGGGAGCACAGATACGCAGTATTTT
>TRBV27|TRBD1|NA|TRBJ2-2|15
CASSLYAGGTGELFF
TGTGCCAGCAGTTTATACGCAGGGGGCACCGGGGAGCTGTTTTTT
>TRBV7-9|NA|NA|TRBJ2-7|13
CASSLAGVSEQYF
TGTGCCAGCAGCTTAGCGGGAGTGAGTGAGCAGTACTTC
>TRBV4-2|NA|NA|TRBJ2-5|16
CASSQDPSSGWETQYF
TGTGCCAGCAGCCAAGATCCTAGCAGCGGGTGGGAGACCCAGTACTTC
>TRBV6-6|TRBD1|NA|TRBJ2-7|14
CASSRDRVAYEQYF
TGTGCCAGCAGCCGGGACAGGGTCGCCTACGAGCAGTACTTC
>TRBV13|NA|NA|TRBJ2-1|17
CASSLGLTGNGYNEQFF
TGTGCCAGCAGCTTAGGCCTAACGGGGAACGGTTACAATGAGCAGTTCTTC
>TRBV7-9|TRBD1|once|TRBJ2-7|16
CASSSRQGGGSYEQYF
TGTGCCAGCAGCTCCCGACAGGGGGGAGGATCCTACGAGCAGTACTTC
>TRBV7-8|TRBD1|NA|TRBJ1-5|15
CASSRTTGDNQPQHF
TGTGCCAGCAGCCGAACTACAGGGGACAATCAGCCCCAGCATTTT
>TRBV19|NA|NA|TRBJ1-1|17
CASIESSTGGSSTEAFF
TGTGCCAGTATCGAGAGTTCGACTGGAGGGTCGAGCACTGAAGCTTTCTTT
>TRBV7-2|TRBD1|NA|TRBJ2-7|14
CASSLSGTGDEQYF
TGTGCCAGCAGCCTATCCGGGACAGGGGACGAGCAGTACTTC
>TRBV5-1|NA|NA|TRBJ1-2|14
CASSIDRTSYGYTF
TGCGCCAGCAGCATCGACAGAACCTCATATGGCTACACCTTC
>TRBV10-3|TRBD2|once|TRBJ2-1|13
CAEPYGRNNEQFF
TGTGCCGAACCATACGGGAGGAACAATGAGCAGTTCTTC